The source of this T cell receptor (beta chain) is a study of blood T cell repertoires in COVID-19. For the study at large: Samples came from the United States, Italy and Spain, spanning acute and convalescent COVID-19. T cells, B-cell-depleted T cells, or PBMCs provided the cDNA or gDNA that served as material.

This clone was detected a few times. Original processing notes: Amplification of reference gene primers provided the estimated nucleated cell counts. Using immunoSEQ multiplex PCR, the repertoire was profiled, and TCRdb retains in-frame clones only, with some absent. V and J calls plus clone size are reproduced from that table; the DNA served to infer D and trimming. The table shows 250,000 to 300,000 clones, with about 87% occurring only once. The CDR3 is 13 residues long. From germline, CDR1 is GTSNPN and CDR2 SVGIG (reference sequence). V dropped 5 bases and J dropped 6; count of bases not matched to a gene: 5. A Seattle source enrolled patients during active infection and followed them longitudinally.

The origin of this receptor is a woman in her seventies with COVID-19, enrolled during active disease. The source material was peripheral blood. J is TRBJ1-1 and V is TRBV30, with 11 nucleotides matching TRBD1. The CDR3 DNA reads as TGTGCCTGGTCCGGGACAGGGGGAGCTGAAGCTTTCTTT. Translating it yields CAWSGTGGAEAFF. Using reference TRBV30 and TRBJ1-1 for the parts outside the CDR3, the full variable domain is SQTIHQWPATLVQPVGSPLSLECTVEGTSNPNLYWYRQAAGRGLQLLFYSVGIGQISSEVPQNLSASRPQDRQFILSSKKLLLSDSGFYLCAWSGTGGAEAFFGQGTRLTVV.